The present T cell receptor beta chain was sequenced within a study of tissue T cells after allogeneic stem cell transplantation. Study results and caveats: Which tissue TCRs were alloreactive or antigen-specific was not determined. Some clones might be persisting host cells.

Germline V gives CDR1 SGHNT, CDR2 YYREEE (reference sequence). The CDR3 contains 13 residues. The V end lost 0 bases, the J end lost 8 bases, and 11 bases lay between the germline ends. As concerns this clone: Its specificity is not known.

Adult allogeneic hematopoietic cell transplant recipients with steroid-refractory graft-versus-host disease were prospectively enrolled for research autopsy. TCRbeta CDR3 was sequenced at survey depth with template counts. Method: immunoSEQ multiplex PCR; TCRdb's copy keeps in-frame clones and lacks some. The sample carries roughly 1,200 clones, around 70% recorded once. The starting material was skin, obtained at autopsy. The chain links TRBV5-4 to TRBJ1-2, with D possibly TRBD1 on 6 matching bases. The TCR was taken from an older male patient with steroid-refractory graft-versus-host disease after an allogeneic stem cell transplant. Some T cells may be provided by the graft donor. For the CDR3, the DNA is TGTGCCAGCAGCTTGGTGTCAGGGGAAGGCTACACCTTC. Its translation is CASSLVSGEGYTF.